This T cell receptor beta chain was profiled in a study of kidney transplant recipient with SARS-CoV-2 infection. Germline assignment: CDR1 MNHNY and CDR2 SVGAGI (reference sequence). V was clipped by 5 bases and J by 5 bases; unmatched bases: 4. CDR3 length: 13 amino acids. In TCRdb, the reads were re-called with MiXCR into one record per CDR3 protein. The sample yields roughly 230,000 distinct CDR3 sequences, more than 25% seen once. This clonotype has at least ten counts. This material consisted of a blood sample, taken at baseline and on roughly day 110 from a kidney transplant recipient. J is TRBJ1-1 and V is TRBV6-6; 8 bases agree with TRBD1. The source is a male patient in his thirties who had COVID-19 and was a kidney transplant recipient. A share of the T cells may be of graft donor origin. DNA for the CDR3: TGTGCCAGCAGTCACAGGGGGGATACTGAAGCTTTCTTT. Residues: CASSHRGDTEAFF.